This T cell receptor (beta chain) was identified during a study of T cell responses to AZD1222 COVID-19 vaccine. General study results and limits: Donors skewed white British and female; clonal diversity was possibly underestimated. Close to half of spike-specific TCRs reportedly recognize unmutated variant regions.

As regards this clone: Its matching antigen is unknown.

Germline lookup yields CDR1 MNHEY and CDR2 SVGEGT. Trimming stripped 5 bases from V and 10 bases from J, with 11 bases between. The CDR3 is 11 amino acids. The method was immunoSEQ multiplex PCR; TCRdb's version includes in-frame clones alone and lacks a portion of them. This sample carries about 140,000 clones, roughly 88% of them seen once, and the ten largest clones take approximately 5.4%. This specimen consisted of peripheral blood, obtained 28 days after the second dose of the MenACWY control vaccine. The clonotype originates from an adult who received the MenACWY meningococcal vaccine as a control. The chain uses TRBV6-2 or TRBV6-3 and TRBJ1-1; no clear D. The CDR3 nucleotides read TGTGCCAGCAGTGAGGTCGGTAGAGCTTTCTTT. Translated: CASSEVGRAFF.